A single T cell receptor (beta chain) is shown here with its context. This receptor's antigen is unknown. A read error may produce the germline difference seen at one junction end. Total RNA and DNA were co-extracted without cell sorting from about 19-30 mg of bulk tissue using the AllPrep DNA/RNA mini kit. Surgical resection was performed in China between late 2015 and March 2016 on about five patients with histopathologically diagnosed primary liver carcinoma. Chronic HBV infection was present in the patients, and the patients were treatment-naive at sampling. Five spatially separated regions were sampled from each tumor: the superior, inferior, left-lateral and right-lateral poles, plus the tumor centre. According to histology, viable tumor cells made up more than 75% of every tumor sample. Fresh tumor and adjacent tissue pieces were bisected, with one half stored in RNAlater at -80 degrees C and the other half sent for histology.

This specimen comes from a study of tumor-infiltrating lymphocytes in primary liver carcinoma (dated by TCRdb to about 2017). Study-wide context: Of the five patients, three men and two women aged 30 to 69 years, four had hepatocellular carcinoma and one had combined HCC and intrahepatic cholangiocarcinoma. Repertoires from technical replicates were highly reproducible, with mean shared-clone rates about 0.86 and correlation coefficients above 0.95. The study combined TCRbeta repertoire sequencing, expression microarrays and whole-exome sequencing across five regions of each liver tumor, with adjacent normal tissue and blood. To link TCRbeta repertoire diversity with the local molecular phenotype, the roughly 25 tumor region samples were profiled using Agilent mRNA microarrays. The five patients had tumors of stage T1-T3 N0M0, with maximum diameters ranging from about 4 to 11 cm. A total of 35 specimens from 5 patients underwent TCRbeta repertoire sequencing, comprising 25 tumor regions, 5 adjacent noncancerous liver tissues and 5 peripheral blood samples. Each sample produced about 3.65 to 7.13 million productive TCRbeta reads, and read depth showed no significant difference between tissue types.

Overall study outcomes, separate from this receptor: Compared with blood, tumors had a significantly larger share of the repertoire taken up by the top 250 clones (p = 0.039). Because sequencing covered only the TCR beta chain and unpaired alpha chains were not captured, true repertoire diversity is likely underestimated. Comparison of CD4+ and CD8+ T cell repertoires was precluded by the use of bulk unsorted samples. Just about 8-24% of top clones turned up in all five regions of a tumor, which suggests spatial heterogeneity among tumor-infiltrating T cells. Only a few patients were included in the study, and the authors note that the findings should be validated in a larger study. Consistent with antigen-driven expansion, pairs of tumor regions showed higher repertoire overlap (mean around 35%) than either tumor-adjacent pairs (around 17%) or tumor-blood pairs (approximately 15%).

TCRbeta-specific cDNA was reverse-transcribed from 500 ng total RNA using a constant-region primer and ProtoScript II reverse transcriptase. TCRbeta libraries were built with three nested multiplex PCR rounds, a slightly modified ARM-PCR procedure. Multiplex TRBV1-TRBV30 forward primers and a Cbeta reverse primer were used in the first two PCR rounds, each of which was run for approximately 9 cycles. Sample barcodes and Illumina adapters were added in a final 25-cycle PCR using Deep VentR polymerase. Before sequencing, amplicons of 200-500 bp were purified from gel using a QIAquick gel extraction kit. An Illumina HiSeq 2500 was used to sequence the TCRbeta amplicons, generating 250-bp paired-end reads. In the original analysis: To recover full CDR3 sequences, reads were quality-trimmed using Trimmomatic v0.33 and paired reads were then merged using FLASH v1.2.11. V, D and J germline segments were assigned to the rearranged TCRbeta sequences by MiGEC v1.2.1b. Clonotype statistics and Shannon-Wiener diversity indices were computed with VDJtools v1.0.0. To reduce sampling bias, subsequent analyses other than the diversity analysis used only the 250 most abundant clonotypes in each sample. The public reads were quality trimmed at Q25 with fastp and then assembled into clones with MiXCR by TCRdb, keeping productive beta chains. Every distinct CDR3 protein forms one entry, paired with its most common genes and DNA. The V and J calls were not made by the authors but by TCRdb's processing. Present in this sample are approximately 110,000 distinct CDR3 sequences, 50% to 80% of which were seen just once. The top ten hold 7.5% to 9% of the sample.

From its cysteine to its phenylalanine, the CDR3 spans 14 amino acids. Of the read, only the CDR3 DNA is kept; its 42 bases are in frame from base 1. In the germline V gene, CDR1 corresponds to SGHAT and CDR2 to FQNNGV. The material sequenced was liver tumor tissue from sampling region 3. The cell subset or site label here, explained by the study, means: tumor region T3, left-lateral pole. This chain is built from TRBV11-2 and TRBJ1-1; TRBD1 is a possible D gene, resting on 5 matching bases. This receptor was identified in a woman aged 55-75 years with primary liver carcinoma and hepatitis B virus infection. The nucleotide sequence is given as TGTGCCAGCAGCTTAACCAAGGGGCGAGCTGAGGCTTACTTT. It translates to CASSLTKGRAEAYF.